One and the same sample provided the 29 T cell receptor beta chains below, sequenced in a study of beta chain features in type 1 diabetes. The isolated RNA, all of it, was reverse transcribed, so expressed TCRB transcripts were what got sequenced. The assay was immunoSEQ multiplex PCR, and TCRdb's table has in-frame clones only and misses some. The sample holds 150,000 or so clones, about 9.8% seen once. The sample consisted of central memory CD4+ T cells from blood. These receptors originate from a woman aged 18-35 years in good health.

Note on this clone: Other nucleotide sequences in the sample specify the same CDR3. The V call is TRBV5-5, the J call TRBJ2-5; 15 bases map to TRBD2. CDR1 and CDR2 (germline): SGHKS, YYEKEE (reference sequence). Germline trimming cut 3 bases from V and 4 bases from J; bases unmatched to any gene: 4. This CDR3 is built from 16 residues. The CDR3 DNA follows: TGTGCCAGCAGCTGGGGACTAGCGGGAGGCGGAGAGACCCAGTACTTC. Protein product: CASSWGLAGGGETQYF.

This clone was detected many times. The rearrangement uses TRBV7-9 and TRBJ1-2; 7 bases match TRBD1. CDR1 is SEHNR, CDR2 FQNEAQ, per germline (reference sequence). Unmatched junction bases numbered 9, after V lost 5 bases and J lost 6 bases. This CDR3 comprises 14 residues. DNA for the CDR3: TGTGCCAGCAGCCCGACAGGGCAACTGGATGGCTACACCTTC. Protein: CASSPTGQLDGYTF. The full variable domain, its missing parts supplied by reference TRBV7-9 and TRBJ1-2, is DTGVSQNPRHKITKRGQNVTFRCDPISEHNRLYWYRQTLGQGPEFLTYFQNEAQLEKSRLLSDRFSAERPKGSFSTLEIQRTEQGDSAMYLCASSPTGQLDGYTFGSGTRLTVV.

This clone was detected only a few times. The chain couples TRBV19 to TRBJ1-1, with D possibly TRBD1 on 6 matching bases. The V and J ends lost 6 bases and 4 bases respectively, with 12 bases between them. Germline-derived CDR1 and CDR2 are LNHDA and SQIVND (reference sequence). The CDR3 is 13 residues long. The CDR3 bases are TGTGCCAGTAGCCAACAGGGTTCCACTGAAGCTTTCTTT. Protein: CASSQQGSTEAFF.

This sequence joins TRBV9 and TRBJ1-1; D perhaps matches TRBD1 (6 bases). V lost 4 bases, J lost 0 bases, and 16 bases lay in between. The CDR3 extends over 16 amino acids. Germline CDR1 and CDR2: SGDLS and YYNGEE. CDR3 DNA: TGTGCCAGCAGCCCGGTTGGGGGCCTGATGAACACTGAAGCTTTCTTT. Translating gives CASSPVGGLMNTEAFF. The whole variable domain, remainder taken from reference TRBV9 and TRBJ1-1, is DSGVTQTPKHLITATGQRVTLRCSPRSGDLSVYWYQQSLDQGLQFLIQYYNGEERAKGNILERFSAQQFPDLHSELNLSSLELGDSALYFCASSPVGGLMNTEAFFGQGTRLTVV.

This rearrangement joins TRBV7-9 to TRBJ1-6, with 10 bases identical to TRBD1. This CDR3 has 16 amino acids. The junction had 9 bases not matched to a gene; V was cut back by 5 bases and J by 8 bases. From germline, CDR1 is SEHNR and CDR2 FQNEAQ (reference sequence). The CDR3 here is CASSPGTGAGDSPLHF. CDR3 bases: TGTGCCAGCAGCCCCGGGACAGGGGCAGGCGATTCACCCCTCCACTTT.

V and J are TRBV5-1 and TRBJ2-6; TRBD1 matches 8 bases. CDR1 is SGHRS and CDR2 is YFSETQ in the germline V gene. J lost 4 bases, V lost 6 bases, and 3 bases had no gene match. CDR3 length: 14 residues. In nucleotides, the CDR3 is TGCGCCAGCACCCAGGGGGCCGGGGCCAACGTCCTGACTTTC. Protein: CASTQGAGANVLTF.

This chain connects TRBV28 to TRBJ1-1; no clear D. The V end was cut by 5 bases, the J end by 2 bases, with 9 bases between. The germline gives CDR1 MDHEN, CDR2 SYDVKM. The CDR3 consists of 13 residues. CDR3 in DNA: TGTGCCAGCAGTCAAGGACTTAACACTGAAGCTTTCTTT. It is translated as CASSQGLNTEAFF.

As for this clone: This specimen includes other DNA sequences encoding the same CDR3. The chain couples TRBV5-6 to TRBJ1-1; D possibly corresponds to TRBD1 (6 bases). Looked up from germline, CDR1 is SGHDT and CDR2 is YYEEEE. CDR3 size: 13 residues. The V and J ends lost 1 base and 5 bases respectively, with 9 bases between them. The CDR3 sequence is CASSLTGWTEAFF. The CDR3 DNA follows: TGTGCCAGCAGCTTGACAGGGTGGACTGAAGCTTTCTTT.

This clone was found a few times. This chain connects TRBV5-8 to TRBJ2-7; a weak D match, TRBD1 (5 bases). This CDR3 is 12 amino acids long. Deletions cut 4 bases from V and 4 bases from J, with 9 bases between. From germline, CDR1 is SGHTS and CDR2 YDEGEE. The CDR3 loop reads CASSADSYEQYF. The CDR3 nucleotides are TGTGCCAGCAGCGCCGACAGTTACGAGCAGTACTTC.

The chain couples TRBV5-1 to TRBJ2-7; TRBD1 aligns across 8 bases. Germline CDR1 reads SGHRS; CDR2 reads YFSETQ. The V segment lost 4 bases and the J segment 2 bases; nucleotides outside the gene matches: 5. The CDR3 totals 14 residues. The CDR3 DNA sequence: TGCGCCAGCAGCCCTGACAGGGGCGCCTACGAGCAGTACTTC. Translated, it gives CASSPDRGAYEQYF.

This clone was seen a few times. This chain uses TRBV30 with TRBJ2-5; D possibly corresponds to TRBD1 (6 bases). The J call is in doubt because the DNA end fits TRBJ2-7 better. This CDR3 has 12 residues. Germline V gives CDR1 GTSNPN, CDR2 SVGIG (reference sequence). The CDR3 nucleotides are TGTGCCTGGTCTTGGACAGCCTACGAGCAGTACTTC. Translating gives CAWSWTAYEQYF.

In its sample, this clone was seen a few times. Here the CDR3 reads CASRWEAGNTEAFF. As DNA, the CDR3 is TGTGCCAGCAGATGGGAGGCAGGGAACACTGAAGCTTTCTTT. The V call is TRBV2, the J call TRBJ1-1; the D is unclear. The CDR3 has 14 amino acids. The germline V gene encodes CDR1 SNHLY and CDR2 FYNNEI. Trimming stripped 6 bases from V and 1 base from J, with 12 bases between.

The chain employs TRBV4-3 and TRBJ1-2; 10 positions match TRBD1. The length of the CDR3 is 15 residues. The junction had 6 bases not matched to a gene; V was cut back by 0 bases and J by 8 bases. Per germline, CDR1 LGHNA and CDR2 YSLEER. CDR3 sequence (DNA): TGCGCCAGCAGCCAAGATCTGGGACAGGGGAGAGGCTACACCTTC. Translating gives CASSQDLGQGRGYTF.

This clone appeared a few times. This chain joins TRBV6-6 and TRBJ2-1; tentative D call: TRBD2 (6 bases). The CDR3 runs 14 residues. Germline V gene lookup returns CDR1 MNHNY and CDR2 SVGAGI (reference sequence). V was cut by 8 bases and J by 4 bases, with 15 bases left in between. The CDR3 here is CASLMGRLYNEQFF. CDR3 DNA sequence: TGTGCCAGCCTCATGGGGAGGCTGTACAATGAGCAGTTCTTC.

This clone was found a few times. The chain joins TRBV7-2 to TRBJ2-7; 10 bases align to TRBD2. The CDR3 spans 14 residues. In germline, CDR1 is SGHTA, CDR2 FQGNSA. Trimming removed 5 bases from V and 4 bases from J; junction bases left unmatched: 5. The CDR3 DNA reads TGTGCCAGCAGCCGAGGACTAGCGGAGTACGAGCAGTACTTC. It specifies CASSRGLAEYEQYF.

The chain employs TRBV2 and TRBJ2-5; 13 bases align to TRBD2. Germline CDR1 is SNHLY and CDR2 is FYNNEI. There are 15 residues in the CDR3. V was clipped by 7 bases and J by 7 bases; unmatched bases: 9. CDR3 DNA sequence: TGTGCCAGCAAACTAGGACTAGCGGGAGTCTTGACCCAGTACTTC. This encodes CASKLGLAGVLTQYF.

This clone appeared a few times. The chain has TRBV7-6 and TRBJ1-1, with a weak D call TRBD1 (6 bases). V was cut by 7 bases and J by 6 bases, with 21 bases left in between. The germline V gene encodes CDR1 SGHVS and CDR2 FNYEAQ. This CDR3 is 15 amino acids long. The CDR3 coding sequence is TGTGCCAGCATACCCCCGGGGGGGGCAGGAGCTGAAGCTTTCTTT. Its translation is CASIPPGGAGAEAFF.

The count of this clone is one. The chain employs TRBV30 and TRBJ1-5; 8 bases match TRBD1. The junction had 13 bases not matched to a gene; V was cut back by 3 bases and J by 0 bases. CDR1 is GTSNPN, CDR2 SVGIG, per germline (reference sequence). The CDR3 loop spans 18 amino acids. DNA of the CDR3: TGTGCCTGGAGGCAGAAGACAGGGGCCGGGTATAGCAATCAGCCCCAGCATTTT. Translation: CAWRQKTGAGYSNQPQHF.

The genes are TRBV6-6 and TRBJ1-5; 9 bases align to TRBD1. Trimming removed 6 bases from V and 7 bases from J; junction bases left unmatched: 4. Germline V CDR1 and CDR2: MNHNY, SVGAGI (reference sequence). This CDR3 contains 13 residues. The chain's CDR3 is CASSTGGRQPQHF. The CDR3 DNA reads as TGTGCCAGCAGCACAGGGGGCAGGCAGCCCCAGCATTTT.

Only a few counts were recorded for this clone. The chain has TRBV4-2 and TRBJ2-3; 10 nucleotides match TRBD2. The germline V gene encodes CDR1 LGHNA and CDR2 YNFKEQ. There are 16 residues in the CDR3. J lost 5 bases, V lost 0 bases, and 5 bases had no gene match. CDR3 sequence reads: CASSQDSSGGRDTQYF. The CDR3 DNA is TGTGCCAGCAGCCAAGATTCTAGCGGGGGTAGAGATACGCAGTATTTT.

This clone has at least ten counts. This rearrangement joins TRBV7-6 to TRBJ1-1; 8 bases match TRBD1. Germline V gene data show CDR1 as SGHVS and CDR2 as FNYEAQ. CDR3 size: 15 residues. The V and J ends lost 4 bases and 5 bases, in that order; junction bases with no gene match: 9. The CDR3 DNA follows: TGTGCCAGCAGCTATGCCAGAGACAGGGGAACTGAAGCTTTCTTT. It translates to CASSYARDRGTEAFF.

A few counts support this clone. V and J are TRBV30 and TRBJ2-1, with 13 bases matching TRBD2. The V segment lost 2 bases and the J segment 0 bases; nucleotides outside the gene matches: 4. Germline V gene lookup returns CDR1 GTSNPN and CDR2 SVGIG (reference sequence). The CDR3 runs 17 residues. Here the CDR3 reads CAWSTSGRVSSYNEQFF. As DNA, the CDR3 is TGTGCCTGGAGTACTAGCGGGAGGGTGAGCTCCTACAATGAGCAGTTCTTC.

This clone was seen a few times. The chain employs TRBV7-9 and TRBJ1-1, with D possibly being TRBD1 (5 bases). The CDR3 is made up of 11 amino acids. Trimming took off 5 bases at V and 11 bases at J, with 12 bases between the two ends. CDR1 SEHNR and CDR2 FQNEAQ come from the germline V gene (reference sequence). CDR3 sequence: CASSDTGGAFF. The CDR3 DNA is TGTGCCAGCAGCGATACCGGGGGGGCTTTCTTT.

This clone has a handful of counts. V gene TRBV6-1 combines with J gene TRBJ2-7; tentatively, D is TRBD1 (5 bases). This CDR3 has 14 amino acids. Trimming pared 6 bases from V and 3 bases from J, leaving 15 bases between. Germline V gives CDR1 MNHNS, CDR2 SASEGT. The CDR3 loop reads CASSPSGILYEQYF. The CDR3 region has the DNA TGTGCCAGCAGCCCCTCAGGGATTCTCTACGAGCAGTACTTC.

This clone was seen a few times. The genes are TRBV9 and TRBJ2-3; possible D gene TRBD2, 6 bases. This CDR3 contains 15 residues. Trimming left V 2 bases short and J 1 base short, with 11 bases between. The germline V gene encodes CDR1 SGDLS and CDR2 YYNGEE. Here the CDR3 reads CASSVRDSGTDTQYF. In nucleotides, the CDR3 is TGTGCCAGCAGCGTCCGGGACTCCGGCACAGATACGCAGTATTTT. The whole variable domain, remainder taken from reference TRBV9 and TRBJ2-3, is DSGVTQTPKHLITATGQRVTLRCSPRSGDLSVYWYQQSLDQGLQFLIQYYNGEERAKGNILERFSAQQFPDLHSELNLSSLELGDSALYFCASSVRDSGTDTQYFGPGTRLTVL.

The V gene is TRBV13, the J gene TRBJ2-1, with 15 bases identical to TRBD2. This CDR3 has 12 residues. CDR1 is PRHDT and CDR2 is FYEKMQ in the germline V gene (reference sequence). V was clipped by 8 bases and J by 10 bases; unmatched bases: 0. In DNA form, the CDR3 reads TGTGCCAGCGGACTAGCGGGAGGGGAGCAGTTCTTC. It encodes CASGLAGGEQFF.

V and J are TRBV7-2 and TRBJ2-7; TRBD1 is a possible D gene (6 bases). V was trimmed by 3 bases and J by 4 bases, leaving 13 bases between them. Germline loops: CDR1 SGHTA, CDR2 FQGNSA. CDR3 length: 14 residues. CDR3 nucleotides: TGTGCCAGCAGCTTCGCCGGGACAACGTACGAGCAGTACTTC. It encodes CASSFAGTTYEQYF.

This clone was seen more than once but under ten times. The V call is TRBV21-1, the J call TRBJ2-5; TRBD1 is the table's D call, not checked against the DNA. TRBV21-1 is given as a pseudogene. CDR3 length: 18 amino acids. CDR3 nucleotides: TGTGCCAGCAGCAAAGTTGCTACTATCGACAGTGCCCAAGAGACCCAGTACTTC. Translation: CASSKVATIDSAQETQYF.

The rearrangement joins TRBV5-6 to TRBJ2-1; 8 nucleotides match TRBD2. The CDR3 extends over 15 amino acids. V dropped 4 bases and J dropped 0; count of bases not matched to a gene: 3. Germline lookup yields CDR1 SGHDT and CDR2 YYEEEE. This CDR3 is CASSPSGSSYNEQFF. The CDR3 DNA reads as TGTGCCAGCAGCCCGAGCGGGAGCTCCTACAATGAGCAGTTCTTC.